These 6 T cell receptor beta chains came from one sample sequenced in a study of blood T cell repertoires in COVID-19. TCRdb keeps only in-frame clones here, not all; method: immunoSEQ multiplex PCR. The repertoire holds more than 200,000 clones, with roughly 90% as singletons. Sequenced input: peripheral blood. The receptors originated from a man aged 65 to 79 with acute or convalescent COVID-19.

The chain couples TRBV6-1 to TRBJ1-5; weak D call: TRBD1 (5 bases). The CDR3 is made up of 17 amino acids. In germline, CDR1 is MNHNS, CDR2 SASEGT. V lost 4 bases and J 2 bases, leaving 18 bases between the germline ends. The CDR3 DNA reads TGTGCCAGCAGTGCCCTTTGGGGGGTTGGAGGCAATCAGCCCCAGCATTTT. It specifies CASSALWGVGGNQPQHF.

The CDR3 loop is CASSYSAEGTYEQYF. The CDR3 DNA follows: TGTGCCAGCAGTTACTCAGCCGAGGGAACCTACGAGCAGTACTTC. This chain uses TRBV6-5 with TRBJ2-7, with D maybe TRBD2 (5 bases). The CDR3 spans 15 residues. Trimming pared 0 bases from V and 2 bases from J, leaving 11 bases between. The V gene's germline CDR1 is MNHEY and CDR2 SVGAGI.

The gene calls are TRBV19 and TRBJ1-5; the match to TRBD1 covers 8 bases. V was clipped by 7 bases and J by 0 bases; unmatched bases: 5. The CDR3 length is 15 residues. The germline CDR1 and CDR2 sequences are LNHDA and SQIVND (reference sequence). CDR3 region: CASTDGTGSNQPQHF. For the CDR3, the DNA is TGTGCCAGTACCGACGGGACAGGTAGCAATCAGCCCCAGCATTTT. The whole variable domain, remainder taken from reference TRBV19 and TRBJ1-5, is DGGITQSPKYLFRKEGQNVTLSCEQNLNHDAMYWYRQDPGQGLRLIYYSQIVNDFQKGDIAEGYSVSREKKESFPLTVTSAQKNPTAFYLCASTDGTGSNQPQHFGDGTRLSIL.

CDR3 loop: CASSIMKGTGELFF. Here the CDR3 DNA reads TGTGCCAGTAGTATCATGAAGGGGACCGGGGAGCTGTTTTTT. The V gene is TRBV19, the J gene TRBJ2-2, with TRBD1 as a possible D gene (5 bases). V lost 3 bases and J lost 5, with 10 bases in between. Looked up from germline, CDR1 is LNHDA and CDR2 is SQIVND (reference sequence). The CDR3 is 14 residues long.

The rearrangement joins TRBV3-1 (or the pseudogene TRBV3-2) to TRBJ1-6, with TRBD1 as a possible D gene (5 bases). V was trimmed by 1 base and J by 9 bases, leaving 16 bases between them. CDR1 and CDR2 (germline): LGHDT, YNNKEL (reference sequence). This CDR3 is built from 16 residues. The chain's CDR3 is CASSQVGPSGASPLHF. CDR3 in DNA: TGTGCCAGCAGCCAAGTAGGACCTAGTGGGGCTTCACCCCTCCACTTT.

The V gene is TRBV7-9, the J gene TRBJ2-5; 8 bases line up with TRBD2. V lost 0 bases to trimming and J lost 5 bases; unmatched junction nucleotides: 14. The germline gives CDR1 SEHNR, CDR2 FQNEAQ (reference sequence). This CDR3 spans 18 amino acids. The CDR3 DNA follows: TGTGCCAGCAGCTTAGCCCCGGGCACTAGCGGAGACGTGGAGACCCAGTACTTC. Encoded protein: CASSLAPGTSGDVETQYF.